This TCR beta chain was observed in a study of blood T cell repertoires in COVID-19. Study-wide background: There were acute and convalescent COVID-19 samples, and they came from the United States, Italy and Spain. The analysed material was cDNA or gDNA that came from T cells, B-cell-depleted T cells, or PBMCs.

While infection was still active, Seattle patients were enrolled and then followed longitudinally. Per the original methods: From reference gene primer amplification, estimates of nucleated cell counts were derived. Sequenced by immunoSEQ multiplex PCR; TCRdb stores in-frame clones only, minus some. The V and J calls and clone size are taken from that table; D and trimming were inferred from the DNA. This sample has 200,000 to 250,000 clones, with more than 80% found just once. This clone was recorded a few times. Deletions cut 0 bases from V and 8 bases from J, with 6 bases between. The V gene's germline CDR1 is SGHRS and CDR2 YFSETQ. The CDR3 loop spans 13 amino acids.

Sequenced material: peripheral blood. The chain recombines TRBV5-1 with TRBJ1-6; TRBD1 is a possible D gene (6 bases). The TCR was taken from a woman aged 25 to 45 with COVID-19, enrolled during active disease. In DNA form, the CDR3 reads TGCGCCAGCAGCTTGGGGACAGATTCACCCCTCCACTTT. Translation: CASSLGTDSPLHF.